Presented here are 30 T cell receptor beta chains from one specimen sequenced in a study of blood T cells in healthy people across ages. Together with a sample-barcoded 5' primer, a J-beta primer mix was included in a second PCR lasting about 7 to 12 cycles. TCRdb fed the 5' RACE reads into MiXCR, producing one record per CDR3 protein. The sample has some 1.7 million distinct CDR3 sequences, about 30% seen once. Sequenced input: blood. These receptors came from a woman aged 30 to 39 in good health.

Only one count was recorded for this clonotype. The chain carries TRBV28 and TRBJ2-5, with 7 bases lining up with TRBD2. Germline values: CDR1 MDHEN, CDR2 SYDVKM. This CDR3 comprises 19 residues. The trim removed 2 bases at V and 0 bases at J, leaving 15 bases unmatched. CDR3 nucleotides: TGTGCCAGCAGTTTAGGCGGGGGAGAGGCCCCCACGTACCAAGAGACCCAGTACTTC. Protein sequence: CASSLGGGEAPTYQETQYF.

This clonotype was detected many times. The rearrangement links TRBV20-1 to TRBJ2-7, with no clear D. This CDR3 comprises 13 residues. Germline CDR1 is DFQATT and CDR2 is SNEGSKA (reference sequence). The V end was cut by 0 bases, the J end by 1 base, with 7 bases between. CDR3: CSARDLTSYEQYF. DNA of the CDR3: TGCAGTGCTAGAGATCTTACTTCCTACGAGCAGTACTTC.

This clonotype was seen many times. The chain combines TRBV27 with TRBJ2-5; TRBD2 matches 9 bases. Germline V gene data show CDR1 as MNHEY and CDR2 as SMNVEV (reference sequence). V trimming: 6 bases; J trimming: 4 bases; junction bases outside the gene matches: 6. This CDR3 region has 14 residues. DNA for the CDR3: TGTGCCAGCAGGCGGCGGGGGGGCCTAGAGACCCAGTACTTC. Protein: CASRRRGGLETQYF.

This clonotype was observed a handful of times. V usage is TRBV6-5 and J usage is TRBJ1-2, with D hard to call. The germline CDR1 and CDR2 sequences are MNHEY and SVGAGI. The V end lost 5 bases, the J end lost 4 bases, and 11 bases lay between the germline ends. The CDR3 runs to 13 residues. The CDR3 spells CASSNGIGYGYTF. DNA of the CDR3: TGTGCCAGCAGTAACGGGATAGGCTATGGCTACACCTTC.

CDR3 residues: CATSDSGTASDGQYF. The CDR3, as DNA: TGTGCCACCAGTGACAGCGGGACAGCTTCGGACGGGCAGTACTTC. The chain recombines TRBV24-1 with TRBJ2-5; either TRBD1 or TRBD2 may supply D (7 bases each). This CDR3 is 15 amino acids long. V gave up 4 bases and J gave up 11 bases, with 22 bases separating them. Germline V gene sequence: CDR1 KGHDR, CDR2 SFDVKD.

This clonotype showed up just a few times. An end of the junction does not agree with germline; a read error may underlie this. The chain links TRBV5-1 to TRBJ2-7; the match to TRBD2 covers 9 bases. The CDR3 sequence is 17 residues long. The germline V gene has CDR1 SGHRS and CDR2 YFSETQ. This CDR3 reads CASSLGLSGGPSYEQYF. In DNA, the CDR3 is TGCGCCAGTAGCTTGGGACTAAGCGGGGGGCCCTCCTACGAGCAGTACTTC. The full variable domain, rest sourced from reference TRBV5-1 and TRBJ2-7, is KAGVTQTPRYLIKTRGQQVTLSCSPISGHRSVSWYQQTPGQGLQFLFEYFSETQRNKGNFPGRFSGRQFSNSRSEMNVSTLELGDSALYLCASSLGLSGGPSYEQYFGPGTRLTVT.

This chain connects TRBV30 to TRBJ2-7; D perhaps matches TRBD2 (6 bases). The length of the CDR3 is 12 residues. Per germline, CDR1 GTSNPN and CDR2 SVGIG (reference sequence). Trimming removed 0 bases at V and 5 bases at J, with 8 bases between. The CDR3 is CAWSVSSDEQYF. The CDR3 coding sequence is TGTGCCTGGAGTGTATCTAGCGACGAGCAGTACTTC.

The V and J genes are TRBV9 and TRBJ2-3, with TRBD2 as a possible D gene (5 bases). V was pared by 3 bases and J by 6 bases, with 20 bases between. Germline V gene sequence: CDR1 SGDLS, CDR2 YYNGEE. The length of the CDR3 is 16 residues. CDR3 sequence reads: CASSESSEVERDTQYF. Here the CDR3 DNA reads TGTGCCAGCAGCGAGTCGTCGGAGGTAGAAAGGGATACGCAGTATTTT. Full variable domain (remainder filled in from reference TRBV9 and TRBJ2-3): DSGVTQTPKHLITATGQRVTLRCSPRSGDLSVYWYQQSLDQGLQFLIQYYNGEERAKGNILERFSAQQFPDLHSELNLSSLELGDSALYFCASSESSEVERDTQYFGPGTRLTVL.

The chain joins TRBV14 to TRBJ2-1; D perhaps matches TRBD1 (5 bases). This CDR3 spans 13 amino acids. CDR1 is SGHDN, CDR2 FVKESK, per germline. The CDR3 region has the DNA TGTTACAACCGACAGAGCTCCTACAATGAGCAGTTCTTC. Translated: CYNRQSSYNEQFF. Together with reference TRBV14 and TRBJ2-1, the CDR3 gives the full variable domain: EAGVTQFPSHSVIEKGQTVTLRCDPISGHDNLYWYRRVMGKEIKFLLHFVKESKQDESGMPNNRFLAERTGGTYSTLKVQPAELEDSGVYFCYNRQSSYNEQFFGPGTRLTVL.

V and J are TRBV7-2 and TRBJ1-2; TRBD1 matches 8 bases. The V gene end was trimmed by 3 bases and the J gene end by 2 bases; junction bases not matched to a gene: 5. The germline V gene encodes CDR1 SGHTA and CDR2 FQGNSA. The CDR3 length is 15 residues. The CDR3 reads CASSFRTGQNYGYTF. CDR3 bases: TGTGCCAGCAGCTTTCGGACAGGGCAGAACTATGGCTACACCTTC.

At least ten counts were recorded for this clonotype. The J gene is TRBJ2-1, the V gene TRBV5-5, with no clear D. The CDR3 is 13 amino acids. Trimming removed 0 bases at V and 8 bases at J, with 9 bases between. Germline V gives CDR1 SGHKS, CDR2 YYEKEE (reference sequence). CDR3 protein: CASSLARIDEQFF. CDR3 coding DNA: TGTGCCAGCAGCTTGGCTAGAATCGATGAGCAGTTCTTC.

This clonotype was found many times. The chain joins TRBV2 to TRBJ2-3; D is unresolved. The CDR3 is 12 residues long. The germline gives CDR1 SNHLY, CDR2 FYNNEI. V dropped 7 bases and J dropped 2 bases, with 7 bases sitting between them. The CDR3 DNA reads TGTGCCAGCACCCGGTCCACAGATACGCAGTATTTT. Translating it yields CASTRSTDTQYF.

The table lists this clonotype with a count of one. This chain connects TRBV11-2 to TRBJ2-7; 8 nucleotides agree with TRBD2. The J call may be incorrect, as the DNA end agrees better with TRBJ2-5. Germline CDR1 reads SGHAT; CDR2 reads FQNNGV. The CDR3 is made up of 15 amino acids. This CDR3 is CASSLKRGSPKTQYF. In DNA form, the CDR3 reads TGTGCCAGCAGCTTAAAGCGGGGGAGTCCCAAGACCCAGTACTTC.

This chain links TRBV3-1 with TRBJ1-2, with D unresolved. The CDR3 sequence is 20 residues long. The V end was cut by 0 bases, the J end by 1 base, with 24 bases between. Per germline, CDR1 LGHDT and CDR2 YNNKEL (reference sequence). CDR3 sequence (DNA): TGTGCCAGCAGCCAAGATCCTCGGCCAAGGCGGGGTATTATTAACTATGGCTACACCTTC. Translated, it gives CASSQDPRPRRGIINYGYTF.

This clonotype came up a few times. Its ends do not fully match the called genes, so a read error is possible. The CDR3 reads CPSSLYRRGLAGEMETQYF. CDR3 in DNA: TGTCCCAGCAGCTTATATAGACGAGGACTAGCGGGAGAAATGGAGACCCAGTACTTC. This chain joins TRBV7-9 and TRBJ2-5; 13 positions agree with TRBD2. Per germline, CDR1 SEHNR and CDR2 FQNEAQ (reference sequence). This CDR3 contains 19 residues.

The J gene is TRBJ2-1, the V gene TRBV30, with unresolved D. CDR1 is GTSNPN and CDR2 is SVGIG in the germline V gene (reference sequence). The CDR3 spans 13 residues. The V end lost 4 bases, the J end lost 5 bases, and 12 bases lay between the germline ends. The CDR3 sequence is CAWNSYPHNEQFF. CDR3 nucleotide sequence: TGTGCCTGGAACTCATATCCGCACAATGAGCAGTTCTTC. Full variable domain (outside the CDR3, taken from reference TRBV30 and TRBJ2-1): SQTIHQWPATLVQPVGSPLSLECTVEGTSNPNLYWYRQAAGRGLQLLFYSVGIGQISSEVPQNLSASRPQDRQFILSSKKLLLSDSGFYLCAWNSYPHNEQFFGPGTRLTVL.

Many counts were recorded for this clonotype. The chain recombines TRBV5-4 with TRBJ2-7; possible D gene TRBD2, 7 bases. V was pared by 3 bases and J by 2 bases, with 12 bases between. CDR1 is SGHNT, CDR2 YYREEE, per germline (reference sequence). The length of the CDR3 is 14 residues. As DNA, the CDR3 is TGTGCCAGCAGCTCCAGGGAGGGGGCCTACGAGCAGTACTTC. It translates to CASSSREGAYEQYF.

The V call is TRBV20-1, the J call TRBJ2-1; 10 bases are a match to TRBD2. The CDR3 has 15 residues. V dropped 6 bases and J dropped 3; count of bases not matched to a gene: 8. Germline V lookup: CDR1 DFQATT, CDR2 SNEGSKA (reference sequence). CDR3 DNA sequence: TGCAGTGCCATAAGCGGGGGGGCCGACTACAATGAGCAGTTCTTC. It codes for CSAISGGADYNEQFF.

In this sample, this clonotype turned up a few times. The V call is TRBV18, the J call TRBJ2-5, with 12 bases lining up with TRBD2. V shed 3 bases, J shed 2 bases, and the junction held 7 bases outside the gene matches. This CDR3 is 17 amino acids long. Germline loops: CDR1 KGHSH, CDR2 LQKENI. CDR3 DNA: TGTGCCAGCTCACCCGGTCGACTAGCGGGAGTTCAAGAGACCCAGTACTTC. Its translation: CASSPGRLAGVQETQYF.

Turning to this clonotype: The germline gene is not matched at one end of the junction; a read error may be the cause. The CDR3 loop is CASSLVVLDYGNTF. The CDR3 DNA sequence: TGTGCCAGCAGCTTGGTGGTGCTAGACTATGGCAACACCTTC. The rearrangement uses TRBV5-6 and TRBJ1-2; D call uncertain. Germline lookup yields CDR1 SGHDT and CDR2 YYEEEE. This CDR3 is built from 14 residues.

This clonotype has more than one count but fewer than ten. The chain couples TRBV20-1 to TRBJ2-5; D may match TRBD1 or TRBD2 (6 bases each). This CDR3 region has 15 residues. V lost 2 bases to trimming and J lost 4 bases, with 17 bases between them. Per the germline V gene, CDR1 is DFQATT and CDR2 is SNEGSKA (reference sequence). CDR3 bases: TGCAGTGCTAGACAACCACGGGGGCCGGGAGAGACCCAGTACTTC. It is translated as CSARQPRGPGETQYF.

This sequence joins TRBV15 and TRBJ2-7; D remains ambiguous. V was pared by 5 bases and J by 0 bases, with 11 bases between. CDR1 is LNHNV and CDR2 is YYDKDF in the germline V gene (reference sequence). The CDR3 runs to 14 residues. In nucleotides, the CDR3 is TGTGCCACCAGCGAAAACGGGTACTCCTACGAGCAGTACTTC. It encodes CATSENGYSYEQYF.

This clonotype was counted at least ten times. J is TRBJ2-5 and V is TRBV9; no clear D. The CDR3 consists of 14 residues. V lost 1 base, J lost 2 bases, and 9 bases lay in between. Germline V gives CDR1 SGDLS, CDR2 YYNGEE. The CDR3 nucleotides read TGTGCCAGCAGCGTAAGCCGGGCACAAGAGACCCAGTACTTC. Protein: CASSVSRAQETQYF. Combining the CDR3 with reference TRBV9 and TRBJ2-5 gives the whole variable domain DSGVTQTPKHLITATGQRVTLRCSPRSGDLSVYWYQQSLDQGLQFLIQYYNGEERAKGNILERFSAQQFPDLHSELNLSSLELGDSALYFCASSVSRAQETQYFGPGTRLLVL.

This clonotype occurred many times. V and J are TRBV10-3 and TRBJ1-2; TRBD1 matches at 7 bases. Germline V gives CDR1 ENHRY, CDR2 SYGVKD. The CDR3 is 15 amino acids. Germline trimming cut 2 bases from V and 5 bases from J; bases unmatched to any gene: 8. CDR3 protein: CAISEVVGQLYGYTF. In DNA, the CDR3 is TGTGCCATCAGTGAGGTTGTGGGACAGCTTTATGGCTACACCTTC.

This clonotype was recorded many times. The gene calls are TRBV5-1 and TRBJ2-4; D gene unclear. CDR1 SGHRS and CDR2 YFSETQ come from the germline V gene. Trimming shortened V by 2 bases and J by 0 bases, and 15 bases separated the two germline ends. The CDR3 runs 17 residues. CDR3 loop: CASSFFASSLAKNIQYF. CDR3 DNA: TGCGCCAGCAGCTTTTTCGCCAGTTCACTAGCCAAAAACATTCAGTACTTC.

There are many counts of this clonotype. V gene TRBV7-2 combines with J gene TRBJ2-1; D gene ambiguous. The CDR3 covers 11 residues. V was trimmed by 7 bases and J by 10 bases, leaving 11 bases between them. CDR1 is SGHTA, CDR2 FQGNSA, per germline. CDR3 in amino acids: CASTSLGEQFF. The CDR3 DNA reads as TGTGCCAGCACCTCCTTGGGCGAGCAGTTCTTC.

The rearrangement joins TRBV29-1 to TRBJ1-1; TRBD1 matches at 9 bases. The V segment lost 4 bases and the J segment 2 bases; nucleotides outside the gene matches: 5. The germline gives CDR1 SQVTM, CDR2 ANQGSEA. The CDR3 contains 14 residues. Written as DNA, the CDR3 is TGCAGCGTTGGGGGACAGGGTGGAAACACTGAAGCTTTCTTT. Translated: CSVGGQGGNTEAFF.

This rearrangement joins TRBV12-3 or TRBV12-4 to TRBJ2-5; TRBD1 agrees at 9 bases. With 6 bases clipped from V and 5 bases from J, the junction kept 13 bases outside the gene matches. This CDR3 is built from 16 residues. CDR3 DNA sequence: TGTGCCAGCAGCAAACCAATCGGACAGGGGAAGGAGACCCAGTACTTC. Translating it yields CASSKPIGQGKETQYF.

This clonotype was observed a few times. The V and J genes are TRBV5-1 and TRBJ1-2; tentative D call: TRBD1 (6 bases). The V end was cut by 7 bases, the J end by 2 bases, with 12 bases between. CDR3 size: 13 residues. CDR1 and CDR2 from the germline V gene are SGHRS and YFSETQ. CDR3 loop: CASGQTENYGYTF. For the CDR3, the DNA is TGCGCCAGCGGACAGACAGAGAACTATGGCTACACCTTC.

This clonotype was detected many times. The CDR3 DNA reads TGCAGTGCCCTGTCTCTCCGGGGACAATACAATGAGCAGTTCTTC. Translation gives CSALSLRGQYNEQFF. J is TRBJ2-1 and V is TRBV20-1; TRBD1 is a possible D gene (6 bases). The germline gives CDR1 DFQATT, CDR2 SNEGSKA (reference sequence). V was clipped by 6 bases and J by 4 bases, with 19 bases between them. The CDR3 is 15 residues long.